Included here is one T cell receptor beta chain sequence, with context. Its antigen is undetermined. This specimen comes from a study of cytomegalovirus exposure and HLA in healthy donors. The CDR3 has 13 residues. Deletions cut 0 bases from V and 5 bases from J, with 7 bases between. Germline CDR1 reads MNHNY; CDR2 reads SVGAGI (reference sequence). 13 Jbeta primers and 60 Vbeta primers were used for the PCR. Only in-frame clones appear in the TCRdb table, and some are missing; sequencing was by immunoSEQ multiplex PCR. Its table lists approximately 110,000 clones. Notes on the study in general: At a 0.05 false discovery rate, a later analysis found 15,000 to 20,000 TCR beta sequences to be associated with HLA alleles. In vitro checks showed that a few CMV-associated chains really do target CMV antigens. It was reported that TCR beta sequences correctly inferred the HLA-A and HLA-B alleles for most subjects. For cytomegalovirus status, the classifier reportedly gave diagnoses with high specificity and sensitivity.

This chain links TRBV6-6 with TRBJ2-5; D unresolved. This TCR was recovered from a man aged 35-49 years in good health and CMV-seronegative. Sequenced material: PBMCs. The CDR3 loop reads CASSYSQRETQYF. The DNA for the CDR3 is TGTGCCAGCAGTTACTCGCAGAGGGAGACCCAGTACTTC.